This T cell receptor (beta chain) appears in the sequencing data of a study of graft-versus-host responses after intestinal transplantation. Study-level information: Tacrolimus plus steroids were given to all recipients for two to three years, preceded by anti-thymocyte globulin induction.

Points from the study as a whole: Among recipient marrow samples, GvH clones were found; some appeared first in ileum or blood. Graft-donor T cell macrochimerism in patients accompanied high graft-versus-host to host-versus-graft clonal ratios in allografts.

Data came from immunoSEQ multiplex PCR; TCRdb stores just in-frame clones and leaves some out. The profile shows over 100,000 clones, about 95% of them singletons. This clone was picked up a small number of times. Its target is not known. V gave up 2 bases and J gave up 9 bases, with 8 bases separating them. The CDR3 sequence is 11 residues long. The V gene's germline CDR1 is GTSNPN and CDR2 SVGIG (reference sequence). The specimen was unstimulated CD8+ T cells sorted from spleen or lymph node cells, collected before intestinal transplant. The receptor was isolated from a human donor who received an intestinal transplant. The chain combines TRBV30 with TRBJ2-1; D assignment may be TRBD1 or TRBD2 (6 bases each). The CDR3 is CAWSRGAEQFF. CDR3 sequence (DNA): TGTGCCTGGAGTAGGGGGGCTGAGCAGTTCTTC. Together with reference TRBV30 and TRBJ2-1, the CDR3 gives the full variable domain: SQTIHQWPATLVQPVGSPLSLECTVEGTSNPNLYWYRQAAGRGLQLLFYSVGIGQISSEVPQNLSASRPQDRQFILSSKKLLLSDSGFYLCAWSRGAEQFFGPGTRLTVL.